A selection of T cell receptor beta chains follows, all from one sample in a study of spatial heterogeneity in lung cancer. MiXCR, run by TCRdb on the 5' RACE reads, gives a single entry per CDR3 protein. Found here are tens of thousands of distinct CDR3 sequences, roughly 7.4% of them singletons; the top ten hold 25% to 35%. The specimen was PBMCs, collected at surgery. Source of these receptors: a male donor with early-stage non-small cell lung cancer. CDR3s include the opening cysteine and the closing phenylalanine or tryptophan. A D gene is named only where the DNA matches it firmly. Clone size is stated in some rows and not others, as once, few, many or a class when expanded.

d_call	v_call	j_call	clone_size	cdr3_nt	cdr3_aa
TRBD1	TRBV12-5	TRBJ1-4	few	TGTGCTAGTGGTACGGACAGGGAGAGTGAAAAACTGTTTTTT	CASGTDRESEKLFF
-	TRBV11-3	TRBJ2-1	few	TGTGCCAGCAGCTTAGCGGGATATAAAGGGGATGAGCAGTTCTTC	CASSLAGYKGDEQFF
-	TRBV29-1	TRBJ1-1	-	TGCAGCGTTGAAGGGACGGCGGGCACTGAAGCTTTCTTT	CSVEGTAGTEAFF
-	TRBV27	TRBJ1-3	many	TGTGCCAGCAGTTTCTCACCTGGAAACACCATATATTTT	CASSFSPGNTIYF
TRBD1	TRBV5-6	TRBJ2-7	many	TGTGCCAGCAGCTTGGGGGCCCGGACAGGGGTAAAGCAGTACTTC	CASSLGARTGVKQYF
-	TRBV7-9	TRBJ2-3	-	TGTGCCAGCAGCTTAGTGGCAGCGGATACGCAGTATTTT	CASSLVAADTQYF
TRBD2	TRBV19	TRBJ2-1	many	TGTGCCAGTAGTATCGGACTAGCGACTATCGATGAGCAGTTCTTC	CASSIGLATIDEQFF
-	TRBV20-1	TRBJ1-1	many	TGCAGTGCCTACAGGGTAACTGAAGCTTTCTTT	CSAYRVTEAFF
TRBD1	TRBV9	TRBJ2-1	-	TGTGCCAGCAGCGAACAGGGGGCCTACAATGAGCAGTTCTTC	CASSEQGAYNEQFF
-	TRBV4-3	TRBJ1-2	few	TGCGCCAGCAGCCAAGAATCGGAGCGTGGGGGCTACACCTTC	CASSQESERGGYTF
TRBD1	TRBV9	TRBJ1-3	many	TGTGCCAGCAGCGAAGCAGGGGGATTTTCTGGAAACACCATATATTTT	CASSEAGGFSGNTIYF
TRBD1	TRBV2	TRBJ1-2	many	TGTGCCAGCAGCCATGACAGGGGGCTTGGCTATGGCTACACCTTC	CASSHDRGLGYGYTF
-	TRBV5-1	TRBJ2-2	few	TGCGCCAGCAGCTTGGAAGGCAGTCGCACCGGGGAGCTGTTTTTT	CASSLEGSRTGELFF